One and the same sample provided the 10 T cell receptor beta chains below, sequenced in a study of T cell clonality in common variable immunodeficiency. Assay: immunoSEQ multiplex PCR; the TCRdb copy retains only in-frame clones and omits some. This sample comprises 30,000 to 40,000 clones, none seen once only. The sequenced sample was peripheral blood mononuclear cells. These TCRs come from a person aged 18-69 years in good health.

This clone was seen ten or more times. The read stops 3 residues short of the end of the CDR3; the missing end is completed from the germline J gene. The chain uses TRBV7-8 and TRBJ2-5; 12 nucleotides match TRBD2. Germline V gene sequence: CDR1 SGHVS, CDR2 FQNEAQ. V was clipped by 3 bases and J by 5 bases; unmatched bases: 7. The CDR3 runs 16 residues. CDR3 DNA, as far as it was read: TGTGCCAGCAGCTTCATGACTAGCGGGAGCGGCGAGACC. This translates into CASSFMTSGSGET. The whole CDR3 sequence is CASSFMTSGSGETQYF. Variable domain in full (rest from reference TRBV7-8 and TRBJ2-5): GAGVSQSPRYKVAKRGQDVALRCDPISGHVSLFWYQQALGQGPEFLTYFQNEAQLDKSGLPSDRFFAERPEGSVSTLKIQRTQQEDSAVYLCASSFMTSGSGETQYFGPGTRLLVL.

This clone was observed many times. The read terminates 3 residues before the CDR3 end, so the remaining end is supplied by the germline J gene. This sequence joins TRBV5-1 and TRBJ1-1; 9 bases align to TRBD1. The length of the CDR3 is 14 residues. With 2 bases clipped from V and 5 bases from J, the junction kept 4 bases outside the gene matches. Germline assignment: CDR1 SGHRS and CDR2 YFSETQ. CDR3 in amino acids: CASSFGGQGTEAFF. Partial CDR3 DNA: TGCGCCAGCAGCTTCGGGGGACAGGGTACTGAA.

This clone has ten or more counts. Read data end 3 residues before the CDR3 end; the end is taken from the germline J gene. The chain employs TRBV19 and TRBJ1-1; 11 bases are a match to TRBD1. The trim removed 5 bases at V and 5 bases at J, leaving 4 bases unmatched. CDR1 is LNHDA and CDR2 is SQIVND in the germline V gene (reference sequence). The CDR3 consists of 14 residues. The CDR3 bases that were read are TGTGCCAGTAGTGTGGACAGGGGGCGGACTGAA. Its protein is CASSVDRGRTE. The complete CDR3 sequence is CASSVDRGRTEAFF.

This clone was found many times. The CDR3 is cut off 3 residues early in the read; its end comes from the germline J gene. This chain connects TRBV14 to TRBJ1-1; possibly TRBD1 for D (5 bases). Germline V gene data show CDR1 as SGHDN and CDR2 as FVKESK. V lost 1 base to trimming and J lost 7 bases, with 13 bases between them. The CDR3 loop spans 14 amino acids. The CDR3 sequence is CASSQGAARVEAFF. CDR3 DNA (partial): TGTGCCAGCAGCCAAGGCGCGGCCAGGGTTGAA.

Concerning this clone itself: A clone one base away is much larger, so this may be a read error. Read data end 3 residues before the CDR3 end; the end is taken from the germline J gene. V and J are TRBV5-1 and TRBJ1-4, with D possibly TRBD1 on 5 matching bases. The CDR3 loop spans 13 amino acids. Germline lookup yields CDR1 SGHRS and CDR2 YFSETQ. The CDR3 bases that were read are TGCGCCAGCAGCTTGGTCCAGGGCGGTTTA. This gives the protein CASSLVQGGL. The complete CDR3 protein is CASSLVQGGLLFF.

This clone was picked up many times. The read ends 3 residues early relative to the CDR3; the germline J gene fills the gap. V usage is TRBV29-1 and J usage is TRBJ1-3; TRBD1 aligns across 9 bases. V gave up 1 base and J gave up 8 bases; unmatched junction bases: 6. The CDR3 totals 14 residues. Germline V CDR1 and CDR2: SQVTM, ANQGSEA. CDR3 sequence: CSVEVGQGPDTIYF. Incomplete CDR3 DNA: TGCAGCGTTGAAGTGGGACAGGGTCCGGACACC. The whole variable domain, filled in from reference TRBV29-1 and TRBJ1-3, reads SAVISQKPSRDICQRGTSLTIQCQVDSQVTMMFWYRQQPGQSLTLIATANQGSEATYESGFVIDKFPISRPNLTFSTLTVSNMSPEDSSIYLCSVEVGQGPDTIYFGEGSWLTVV.

This clone has at least ten counts. The missing CDR3 end, 3 residues past where the read stops, is filled in from the germline J gene. V and J are TRBV2 and TRBJ1-3; D may be TRBD1 (6 bases). CDR1 is SNHLY and CDR2 is FYNNEI in the germline V gene. CDR3 size: 12 residues. Trimming removed 9 bases at V and 3 bases at J, with 9 bases between. The CDR3 protein is CARTGSGNTIYF. CDR3 DNA (partial): TGTGCCAGAACAGGGAGTGGAAACACC.

This clone was observed many times. The read terminates 3 residues before the CDR3 end, so the remaining end is supplied by the germline J gene. The chain combines TRBV4-2 with TRBJ2-2, with D tentatively TRBD2 (6 bases). Germline V gives CDR1 LGHNA, CDR2 YNFKEQ. The CDR3 covers 15 residues. V lost 4 bases and J lost 1, with 10 bases in between. Here the CDR3 reads CASSLGTGNTGELFF. The CDR3 bases that were read are TGTGCCAGCAGCCTTGGGACTGGGAACACCGGGGAG.

In its sample, this clone was seen many times. The sequenced fragment ends 3 residues before the CDR3 boundary, so the rest is inferred from the germline J gene. Other DNA sequences within the sample encode an identical CDR3. This sequence joins TRBV18 and TRBJ2-1; D not resolved. CDR3 length: 17 residues. Trimming removed 0 bases at V and 1 base at J, with 13 bases between. Per the germline V gene, CDR1 is KGHSH and CDR2 is LQKENI. Incomplete CDR3 DNA: TGTGCCAGCTCACCACCCGGTCTTGGTCTTTCCTACAATGAG. The encoded protein is CASSPPGLGLSYNE. The complete CDR3 protein is CASSPPGLGLSYNEQFF.

Concerning this clone: The read falls 3 residues short of the CDR3 end, and the missing part is taken from the germline J gene. The chain links TRBV2 to TRBJ2-3; tentative D call: TRBD1 (6 bases). Germline lookup yields CDR1 SNHLY and CDR2 FYNNEI. The CDR3 totals 13 residues. CDR3 region: CASSDVGAKTQYF. The CDR3 DNA, read in part, is TGTGCCAGCAGTGATGTGGGGGCGAAGACG.